This T cell receptor beta chain was captured by sequencing in a study of T cell responses to AZD1222 COVID-19 vaccine. Findings and caveats of the study: There were mostly white British donors and more females than males, and clonal diversity was possibly underestimated.

In the case of this clone: What it binds is unknown.

Sequenced by immunoSEQ multiplex PCR; TCRdb stores in-frame clones only, minus some. This repertoire shows around 130,000 clones, 80% to 90% found once; its top ten account for under 9%. Trimming pared 0 bases from V and 2 bases from J, leaving 8 bases between. The CDR3 extends over 15 amino acids. Germline CDR1 and CDR2: ENHRY and SYGVKD. The rearrangement links TRBV10-3 to TRBJ1-5, with unresolved D. The receptor was isolated from an adult in good health. Specimen: peripheral blood, collected on day 0 of AZD1222 vaccination. The CDR3 bases are TGTGCCATCAGTGAGTCCGGGTCGGGCAATCAGCCCCAGCATTTT. Its translation is CAISESGSGNQPQHF.